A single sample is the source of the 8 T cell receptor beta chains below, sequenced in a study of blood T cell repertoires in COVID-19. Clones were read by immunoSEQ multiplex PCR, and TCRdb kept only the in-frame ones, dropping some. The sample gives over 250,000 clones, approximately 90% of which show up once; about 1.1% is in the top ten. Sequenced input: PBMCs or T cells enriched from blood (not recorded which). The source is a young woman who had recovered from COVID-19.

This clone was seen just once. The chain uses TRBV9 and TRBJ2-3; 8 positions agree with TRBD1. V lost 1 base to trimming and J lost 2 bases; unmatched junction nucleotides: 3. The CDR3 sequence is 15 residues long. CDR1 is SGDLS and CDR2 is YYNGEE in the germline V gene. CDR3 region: CASSVQGAYTDTQYF. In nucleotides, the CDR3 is TGTGCCAGCAGCGTACAGGGGGCTTACACAGATACGCAGTATTTT.

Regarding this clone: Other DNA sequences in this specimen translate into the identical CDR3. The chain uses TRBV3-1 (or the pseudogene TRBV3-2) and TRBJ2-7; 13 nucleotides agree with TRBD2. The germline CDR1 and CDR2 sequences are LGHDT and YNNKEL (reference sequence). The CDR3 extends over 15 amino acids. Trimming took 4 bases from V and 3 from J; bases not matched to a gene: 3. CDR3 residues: CASSPWTSGSYEQYF. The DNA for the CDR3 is TGTGCCAGCAGCCCTTGGACTAGCGGGAGCTACGAGCAGTACTTC.

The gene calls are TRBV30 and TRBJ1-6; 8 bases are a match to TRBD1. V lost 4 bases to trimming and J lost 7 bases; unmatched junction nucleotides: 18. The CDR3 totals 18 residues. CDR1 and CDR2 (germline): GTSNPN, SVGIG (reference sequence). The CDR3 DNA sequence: TGTGCCTGGATGAGATTCGGGTCAGGGGGCCAAGGGAATTCACCCCTCCACTTT. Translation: CAWMRFGSGGQGNSPLHF.

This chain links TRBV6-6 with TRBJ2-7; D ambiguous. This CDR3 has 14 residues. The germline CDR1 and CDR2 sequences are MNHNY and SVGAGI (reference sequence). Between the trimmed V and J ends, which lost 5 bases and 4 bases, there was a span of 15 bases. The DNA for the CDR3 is TGTGCCAGCAGTCTCAACGTTGTCGAGTACGAGCAGTACTTC. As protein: CASSLNVVEYEQYF.

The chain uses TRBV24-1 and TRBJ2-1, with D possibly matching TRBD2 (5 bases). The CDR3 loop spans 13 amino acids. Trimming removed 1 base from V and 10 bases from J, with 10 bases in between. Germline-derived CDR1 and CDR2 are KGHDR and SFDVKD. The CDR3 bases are TGTGCCACCAGTGATTTAAATGAGCGGGAGCAGTTCTTC. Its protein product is CATSDLNEREQFF.

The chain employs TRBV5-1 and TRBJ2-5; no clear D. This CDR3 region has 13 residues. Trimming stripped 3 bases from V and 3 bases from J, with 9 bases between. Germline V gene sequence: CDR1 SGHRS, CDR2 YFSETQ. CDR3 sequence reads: CASSSEAKETQYF. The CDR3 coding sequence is TGCGCCAGCAGCTCTGAAGCGAAAGAGACCCAGTACTTC. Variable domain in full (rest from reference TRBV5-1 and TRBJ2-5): KAGVTQTPRYLIKTRGQQVTLSCSPISGHRSVSWYQQTPGQGLQFLFEYFSETQRNKGNFPGRFSGRQFSNSRSEMNVSTLELGDSALYLCASSSEAKETQYFGPGTRLLVL.

The CDR3 bases are TGTGCCAGCAATTTAGAGGCTGGGACTGAAGCTTTCTTT. It encodes CASNLEAGTEAFF. The chain joins TRBV2 to TRBJ1-1; D is ambiguous. Per germline, CDR1 SNHLY and CDR2 FYNNEI. This CDR3 is 13 amino acids long. V shed 7 bases and J shed 5 bases, with 14 bases lying between them.

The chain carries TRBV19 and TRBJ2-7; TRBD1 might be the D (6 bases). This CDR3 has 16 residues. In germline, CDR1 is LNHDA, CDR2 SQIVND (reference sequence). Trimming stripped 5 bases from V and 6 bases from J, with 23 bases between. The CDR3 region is CASSSTRTGIMSEQYF. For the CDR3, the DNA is TGTGCCAGTAGTTCGACCCGAACAGGGATAATGTCCGAGCAGTACTTC. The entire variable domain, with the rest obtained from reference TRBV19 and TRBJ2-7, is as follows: DGGITQSPKYLFRKEGQNVTLSCEQNLNHDAMYWYRQDPGQGLRLIYYSQIVNDFQKGDIAEGYSVSREKKESFPLTVTSAQKNPTAFYLCASSSTRTGIMSEQYFGPGTRLTVT.